What follows are 17 T cell receptor beta chains derived from one specimen sequenced in a study of T cells in Graves' hyperthyroidism and ophthalmopathy. The TCR beta CDR3 regions underwent amplification using RNA transcripts as the source. RT-PCR in the first round (using the HTBI primer set) targeted the TCR CDR3. From the multiplex PCR reads, TCRdb called clonotypes with MiXCR, one entry per CDR3 protein. The table includes a few hundred thousand distinct CDR3 sequences, roughly 14% detected once. Input material: blood. These receptors were obtained from a woman younger than 35 with Graves' hyperthyroidism.

The sample holds many counts of this clonotype. The chain joins TRBV20-1 to TRBJ1-2; D unresolved. The ends were cut back, 6 bases at V and 4 bases at J, with 3 bases in the middle. Germline assignment: CDR1 DFQATT and CDR2 SNEGSKA (reference sequence). The CDR3 is 9 residues long. The chain's CDR3 is CSALYGYTF. In DNA, the CDR3 is TGCAGTGCCCTCTATGGCTACACCTTC.

This clonotype was picked up many times. This rearrangement joins TRBV20-1 to TRBJ2-7, with 8 bases lining up with TRBD2. The CDR3 is 16 residues long. The V gene's germline CDR1 is DFQATT and CDR2 SNEGSKA (reference sequence). The ends lost 0 bases at V and 2 bases at J; junction bases unmatched: 9. CDR3 amino acids: CSARDPLAGGPYEQYF. For the CDR3, the DNA is TGCAGTGCTAGAGATCCCCTAGCGGGTGGTCCCTACGAGCAGTACTTC.

This clonotype was counted a few times. The V call is TRBV4-1, the J call TRBJ1-5, with unresolved D. Deletions cut 0 bases from V and 0 bases from J, with 9 bases between. Germline V gene data show CDR1 as MGHRA and CDR2 as YSYEKL. The CDR3 runs to 16 residues. CDR3 residues: CASSQEWEGSNQPQHF. The DNA for the CDR3 is TGCGCCAGCAGCCAAGAGTGGGAGGGTAGCAATCAGCCCCAGCATTTT.

Ten or more counts support this clonotype. The chain carries TRBV7-8 and TRBJ2-4, with 15 bases lining up with TRBD2. The germline CDR1 and CDR2 sequences are SGHVS and FQNEAQ. The CDR3 covers 18 residues. Losses at the gene ends were 5 bases for V and 3 bases for J; bases not matched to a gene: 8. The CDR3 loop is CASSPGLAGGPGKNIQYF. For the CDR3, the DNA is TGTGCCAGCAGCCCCGGACTAGCGGGAGGGCCGGGCAAAAACATTCAGTACTTC.

This clonotype was observed many times. This rearrangement joins TRBV19 to TRBJ1-5; no firm D call. The germline V gene has CDR1 LNHDA and CDR2 SQIVND (reference sequence). V was clipped by 2 bases and J by 2 bases, with 4 bases between them. This CDR3 contains 13 residues. CDR3 in amino acids: CASSIMGNQPQHF. CDR3 nucleotide sequence: TGTGCCAGTAGTATAATGGGCAATCAGCCCCAGCATTTT.

The chain joins TRBV4-2 to TRBJ2-3; TRBD2 matches 8 bases. This CDR3 comprises 15 residues. The ends lost 3 bases at V and 6 bases at J; junction bases unmatched: 8. Germline assignment: CDR1 LGHNA and CDR2 YNFKEQ. CDR3 sequence (DNA): TGTGCCAGCAGCCACCTCCGGGGGGGCGGGGATACGCAGTATTTT. Translated, it gives CASSHLRGGGDTQYF.

This clonotype was recorded many times. This chain joins TRBV6-5 and TRBJ1-5; 10 bases are shared with TRBD1. CDR3 length equals 15 residues. V was clipped by 2 bases and J by 4 bases; unmatched bases: 2. In germline, CDR1 is MNHEY, CDR2 SVGAGI. Here the CDR3 DNA reads TGTGCCAGCAGTTACGTGGACAGGGGGAATCAGCCCCAGCATTTT. Its translation is CASSYVDRGNQPQHF.

V usage is TRBV11-2 and J usage is TRBJ2-3, with TRBD1 as a possible D gene (6 bases). Per the germline V gene, CDR1 is SGHAT and CDR2 is FQNNGV. The CDR3 runs to 15 residues. Trimming took off 6 bases at V and 0 bases at J, with 13 bases between the two ends. In DNA form, the CDR3 reads TGTGCCAGCAGAGGCGGACAGATTAGCACAGATACGCAGTATTTT. Its protein product is CASRGGQISTDTQYF.

This clonotype was seen only a few times. The CDR3 DNA reads as TGCAGTGCTAGGGGAGTCCCCGAGCAGTTCTTC. It is translated as CSARGVPEQFF. This sequence joins TRBV20-1 and TRBJ2-1; tentative D call: TRBD2 (5 bases). The CDR3 has 11 amino acids. Germline values: CDR1 DFQATT, CDR2 SNEGSKA (reference sequence). Trimming took off 3 bases at V and 10 bases at J, with 10 bases between the two ends.

V is TRBV14 and J is TRBJ2-1; 7 nucleotides line up with TRBD2. V was pared by 3 bases and J by 3 bases, with 11 bases of the junction left unmatched. The CDR3 is made up of 17 amino acids. Germline V gene sequence: CDR1 SGHDN, CDR2 FVKESK. The CDR3 is CASSHVGLADRYNEQFF. The DNA for the CDR3 is TGTGCCAGCAGCCACGTCGGGCTAGCGGACCGCTACAATGAGCAGTTCTTC.

As concerns this clonotype: The junction differs from germline at one of its ends, possibly a read error. V usage is TRBV19 and J usage is TRBJ1-2; D unclear. Looked up from germline, CDR1 is LNHDA and CDR2 is SQIVND (reference sequence). This CDR3 has 13 amino acids. DNA of the CDR3: TGTGCCAGTAGTATTGAAGGGTTCTATGGCCACACCTTC. It is translated as CASSIEGFYGHTF.

This clonotype occurred many times. V gene TRBV19 combines with J gene TRBJ1-2; TRBD1 matches at 7 bases. Germline assignment: CDR1 LNHDA and CDR2 SQIVND (reference sequence). There are 15 residues in the CDR3. V lost 6 bases, J lost 5 bases, and 12 bases stayed unmatched. The CDR3 sequence: CASSFYDRARYGYTF. Written as DNA, the CDR3 is TGTGCCAGTAGCTTTTACGACAGGGCTCGATATGGCTACACCTTC.

This clonotype has more than one count but fewer than ten. The chain couples TRBV7-8 to TRBJ2-5, with D maybe TRBD2 (7 bases). V lost 8 bases and J lost 4, with 17 bases in between. Germline-derived CDR1 and CDR2 are SGHVS and FQNEAQ. The CDR3 consists of 14 residues. The CDR3 loop is CASRRGRIGETQYF. CDR3 DNA: TGTGCCAGCCGGCGGGGGCGGATAGGAGAGACCCAGTACTTC.

This clonotype has ten or more counts. The V call is TRBV3-1, the J call TRBJ2-5; 7 bases are a match to TRBD2. The CDR3 length is 16 residues. Germline assignment: CDR1 LGHDT and CDR2 YNNKEL (reference sequence). Losses at the gene ends were 0 bases for V and 5 bases for J; bases not matched to a gene: 9. The CDR3 region has the DNA TGTGCCAGCAGCCAAGATAGAGCGGGGAGAAGGGAGACCCAGTACTTC. It translates to CASSQDRAGRRETQYF.

V and J are TRBV6-1 and TRBJ2-7; 13 bases align to TRBD2. V lost 3 bases to trimming and J lost 5 bases; unmatched junction nucleotides: 4. Germline V gene sequence: CDR1 MNHNS, CDR2 SASEGT. There are 15 residues in the CDR3. The chain's CDR3 is CASSETSGGQDEQYF. CDR3 DNA sequence: TGTGCCAGCAGTGAGACTAGCGGGGGGCAAGACGAGCAGTACTTC.

This clonotype was observed many times. The chain employs TRBV5-1 and TRBJ2-7, with 9 bases lining up with TRBD1. The CDR3 has 16 amino acids. Trimming at V came to 1 base and at J to 4 bases, leaving 9 bases not matched to a gene. CDR1 and CDR2 (germline): SGHRS, YFSETQ. The CDR3 nucleotides read TGCGCCAGCAGCTTGTCCCTGGGACAGGGCCGATACGAGCAGTACTTC. Protein: CASSLSLGQGRYEQYF.

In its sample, this clonotype was seen a few times. V usage is TRBV20-1 and J usage is TRBJ2-1; 7 bases map to TRBD1. The CDR3 spans 15 residues. Germline V lookup: CDR1 DFQATT, CDR2 SNEGSKA (reference sequence). With 1 base clipped from V and 2 bases from J, the junction kept 5 bases outside the gene matches. Here the CDR3 DNA reads TGCAGTGCTAGAGCCGGGACAGCTACCTACAATGAGCAGTTCTTC. Amino acids: CSARAGTATYNEQFF.